This note documents a single T cell receptor beta chain sequence. Its antigen is not known. This entry is derived from a study of CD8 T cells in ankylosing spondylitis. Notes on the study in general: Significant enrichment of disease-linked clones was reported in matched ankylosing spondylitis synovial fluid. Clones that were linked to disease were CD8+ and were relatively rare in peripheral blood. Characteristic, it appeared, of ankylosing spondylitis blood was a TCR beta motif of roughly 8 highly homologous variants. There were earlier reports of some motif variants in reactive arthritis synovial fluid and blood.

Quantitative 5'-RACE with molecular barcodes was used to make the TCR beta libraries. Each CDR3 protein gets one entry after TCRdb re-called the 5' RACE reads with MiXCR. The data show some 450,000 distinct CDR3 sequences, approximately 17% seen once. Looked up from germline, CDR1 is LGHDT and CDR2 is YNNKEL (reference sequence). Trimming removed 4 bases at V and 0 bases at J, with 10 bases between. This CDR3 region has 15 residues. This receptor was obtained from a male donor with ankylosing spondylitis. The chain uses TRBV3-1 and TRBJ2-4; D is ambiguous. The sequenced material came from blood, either unsorted or a sorted T cell fraction (not recorded which). The CDR3: CASSPAELAKNIQYF. The CDR3 DNA is TGTGCCAGCAGCCCGGCAGAGCTAGCCAAAAACATTCAGTACTTC. Full variable domain (rest looked up from reference TRBV3-1 and TRBJ2-4): DTAVSQTPKYLVTQMGNDKSIKCEQNLGHDTMYWYKQDSKKFLKIMFSYNNKELIINETVPNRFSPKSPDKAHLNLHINSLELGDSAVYFCASSPAELAKNIQYFGAGTRLSVL.